The T cell receptor beta chain under discussion was sequenced for a study of OX40 agonist ivuxolimab in advanced cancers. Across the study: Clinicians treated patients with ivuxolimab, an agonistic anti-OX40 (CD134) antibody. In this trial design, patients received ivuxolimab intravenously at 0.01 to 10 mg/kg every 2 weeks.

This CDR3 comprises 13 residues. Trimming cost V 1 base and J 1 base, with 7 bases left between them. Germline V CDR1 and CDR2: GTSNPN, SVGIG (reference sequence). Sequenced by immunoSEQ multiplex PCR; TCRdb stores in-frame clones only, minus some. The sample yields roughly 75,000 clones, approximately 89% seen once. This clone was detected only a few times. The antigen remains undetermined. This sample also contains other DNA sequences that code for the same CDR3. General observations from the study: Mean expanded clone counts were higher in CD8+ than CD4+ T cells. At 0.1 to 3.0 mg/kg and by week 6, clonal expansion occurred in CD4+ and CD8+ blood T cells.

V and J are TRBV30 and TRBJ2-5; D is perhaps TRBD1 (6 bases). This TCR came from an adult with an advanced solid tumor such as melanoma, head and neck, liver or kidney cancer. The sample here was CD4+ or CD8+ T cells sorted from blood, taken in a trial of the OX40 agonist ivuxolimab. CDR3 in DNA: TGTGCCTGGAGTGGGGGGCTCCAAGAGACCCAGTACTTC. It translates to CAWSGGLQETQYF.